The 4 T cell receptor beta chains below were found in one sample sequenced in a study of T cell responses to AZD1222 COVID-19 vaccine. The table came from immunoSEQ multiplex PCR; TCRdb's copy has only in-frame clones and leaves some out. This sample yields tens of thousands of clones, of which around 90% are seen a single time; about 3.4% belongs to the top ten. The specimen was peripheral blood, collected 28 days after the second AZD1222 dose. These receptors all come from an adult who received the AZD1222 COVID-19 vaccine.

The chain is built from TRBV24-1 and TRBJ2-3; no clear D gene. CDR3 length: 17 amino acids. The germline V and J ends were trimmed by 0 bases and 0 bases, with 12 bases remaining between them. Germline CDR1 KGHDR, CDR2 SFDVKD. The CDR3 region is CATSDLQSTTSTDTQYF. The DNA of the CDR3 is TGTGCCACCAGTGATTTGCAGAGCACCACTAGCACAGATACGCAGTATTTT.

This rearrangement joins TRBV5-1 to TRBJ2-2; D uncertain. V was clipped by 0 bases and J by 3 bases, with 15 bases between them. CDR3 length: 17 amino acids. CDR1 and CDR2 (germline): SGHRS, YFSETQ. The CDR3 DNA is TGCGCCAGCAGCTTGGGGGTTTCCGGCGGCTACACCGGGGAGCTGTTTTTT. This encodes CASSLGVSGGYTGELFF.

The chain uses TRBV7-8 and TRBJ2-1; 9 bases match TRBD1. CDR1 is SGHVS, CDR2 FQNEAQ, per germline. Trimming removed 8 bases from V and 7 bases from J; junction bases left unmatched: 3. This CDR3 is 12 amino acids long. CDR3 bases: TGTGCCAGCGGGACAGGGTGGAATGAGCAGTTCTTC. Translation gives CASGTGWNEQFF.

Only one count was recorded for this clone. J is TRBJ1-2 and V is TRBV7-2; D is perhaps TRBD1 (5 bases). Germline CDR1 reads SGHTA; CDR2 reads FQGNSA. The length of the CDR3 is 14 residues. The V end was cut by 3 bases, the J end by 3 bases, with 11 bases between. The CDR3 reads CASSFSLGDYGYTF. The DNA of the CDR3 is TGTGCCAGCAGCTTTTCGTTGGGGGACTATGGCTACACCTTC.